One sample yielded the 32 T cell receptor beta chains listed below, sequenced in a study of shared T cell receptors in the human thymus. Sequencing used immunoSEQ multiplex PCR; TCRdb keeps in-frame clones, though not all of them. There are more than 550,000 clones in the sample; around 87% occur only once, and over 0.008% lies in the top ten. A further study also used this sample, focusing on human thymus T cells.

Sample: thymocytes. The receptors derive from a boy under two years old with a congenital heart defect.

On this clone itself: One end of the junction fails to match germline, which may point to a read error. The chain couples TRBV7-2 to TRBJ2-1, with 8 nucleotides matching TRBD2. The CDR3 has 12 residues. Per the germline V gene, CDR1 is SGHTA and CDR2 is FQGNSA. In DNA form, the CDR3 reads TGTGCCAGCAGCTTAGCAGCGGGAGATAGGGTCTTC. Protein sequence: CASSLAAGDRVF.

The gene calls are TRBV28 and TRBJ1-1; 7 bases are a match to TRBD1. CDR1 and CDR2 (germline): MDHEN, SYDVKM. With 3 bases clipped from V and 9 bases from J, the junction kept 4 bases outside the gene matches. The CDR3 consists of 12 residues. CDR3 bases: TGTGCCAGCAGTTTGAGGACAGGCAAAGCTTTCTTT. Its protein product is CASSLRTGKAFF.

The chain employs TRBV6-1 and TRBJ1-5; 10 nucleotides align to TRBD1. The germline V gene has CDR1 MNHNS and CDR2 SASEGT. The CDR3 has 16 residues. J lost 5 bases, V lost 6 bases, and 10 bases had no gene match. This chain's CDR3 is CASSENRDRGDQPQHF. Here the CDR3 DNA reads TGTGCCAGCAGCGAAAACCGGGACAGGGGTGATCAGCCCCAGCATTTT.

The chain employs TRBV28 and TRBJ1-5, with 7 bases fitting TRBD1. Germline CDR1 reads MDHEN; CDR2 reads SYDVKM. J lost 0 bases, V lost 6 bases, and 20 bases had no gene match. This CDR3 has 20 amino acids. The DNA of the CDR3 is TGTGCCAGCAGCCCTATGAACCAGACCACGACAGGGTATAGCAATCAGCCCCAGCATTTT. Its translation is CASSPMNQTTTGYSNQPQHF.

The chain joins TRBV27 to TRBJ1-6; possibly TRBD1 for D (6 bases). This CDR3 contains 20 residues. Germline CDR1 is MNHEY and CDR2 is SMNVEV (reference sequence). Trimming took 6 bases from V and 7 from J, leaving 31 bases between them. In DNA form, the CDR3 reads TGTGCCAGCAGCCTCCCTGGGGGCCAGGGCTCTAAGGGTCGGAATTCACCCCTCCACTTT. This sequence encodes CASSLPGGQGSKGRNSPLHF.

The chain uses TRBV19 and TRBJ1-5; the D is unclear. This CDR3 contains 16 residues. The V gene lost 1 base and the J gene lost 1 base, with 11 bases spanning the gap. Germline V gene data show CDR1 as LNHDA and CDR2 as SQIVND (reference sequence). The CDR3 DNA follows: TGTGCCAGTAGTATAGTTTCTGGCAAAAGCAATCAGCCCCAGCATTTT. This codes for CASSIVSGKSNQPQHF.

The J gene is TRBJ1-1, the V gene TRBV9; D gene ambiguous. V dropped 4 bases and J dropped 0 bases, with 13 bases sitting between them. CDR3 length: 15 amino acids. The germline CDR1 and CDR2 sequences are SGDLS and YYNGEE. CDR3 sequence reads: CASSPAVGLNTEAFF. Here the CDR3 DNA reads TGTGCCAGCAGCCCGGCCGTGGGCCTGAACACTGAAGCTTTCTTT. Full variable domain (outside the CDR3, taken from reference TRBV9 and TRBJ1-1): DSGVTQTPKHLITATGQRVTLRCSPRSGDLSVYWYQQSLDQGLQFLIQYYNGEERAKGNILERFSAQQFPDLHSELNLSSLELGDSALYFCASSPAVGLNTEAFFGQGTRLTVV.

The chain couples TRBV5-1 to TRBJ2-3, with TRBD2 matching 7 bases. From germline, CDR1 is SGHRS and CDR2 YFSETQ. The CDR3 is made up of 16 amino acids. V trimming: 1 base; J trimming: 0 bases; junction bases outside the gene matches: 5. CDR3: CASSLTLAASTDTQYF. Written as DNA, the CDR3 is TGCGCCAGCAGCTTGACCCTAGCGGCTAGCACAGATACGCAGTATTTT.

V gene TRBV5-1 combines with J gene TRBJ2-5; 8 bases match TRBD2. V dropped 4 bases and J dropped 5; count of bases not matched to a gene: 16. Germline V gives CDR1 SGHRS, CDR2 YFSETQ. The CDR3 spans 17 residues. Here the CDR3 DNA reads TGCGCCAGCAGCCCACTAGCCGGGAGGGCCGACTTGGAGACCCAGTACTTC. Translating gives CASSPLAGRADLETQYF.

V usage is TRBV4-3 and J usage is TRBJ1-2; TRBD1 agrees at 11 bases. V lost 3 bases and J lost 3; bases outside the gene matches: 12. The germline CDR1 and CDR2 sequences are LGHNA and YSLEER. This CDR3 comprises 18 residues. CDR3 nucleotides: TGCGCCAGCAGCCAGGAGGTGGACAGGGGGCGCTTGGACTATGGCTACACCTTC. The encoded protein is CASSQEVDRGRLDYGYTF.

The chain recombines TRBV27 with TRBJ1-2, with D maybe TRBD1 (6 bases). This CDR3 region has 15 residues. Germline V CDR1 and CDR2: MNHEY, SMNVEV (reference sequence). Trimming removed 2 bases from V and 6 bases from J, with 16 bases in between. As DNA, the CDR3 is TGTGCCAGCAGTTTAACCCGGGACACCGATCATGGCTACACCTTC. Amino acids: CASSLTRDTDHGYTF.

In DNA, the CDR3 is TGTGCCAGCAGTTCCCGGTCCTCCCCCCGCTTAGCGCAAGAAACCTACGAGCAGTACTTC. Its translation: CASSSRSSPRLAQETYEQYF. V and J are TRBV28 and TRBJ2-7, with D perhaps matching TRBD2 (5 bases). The CDR3 totals 20 residues. In germline, CDR1 is MDHEN, CDR2 SYDVKM. The ends were cut back, 4 bases at V and 2 bases at J, with 30 bases in the middle.

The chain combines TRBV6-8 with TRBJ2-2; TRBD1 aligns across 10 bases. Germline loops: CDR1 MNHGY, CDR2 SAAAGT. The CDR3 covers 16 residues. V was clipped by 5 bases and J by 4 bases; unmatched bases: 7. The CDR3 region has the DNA TGTGCCAGCAGTAAGACAGGGGGCGAGGGCACCGGGGAGCTGTTTTTT. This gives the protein CASSKTGGEGTGELFF.

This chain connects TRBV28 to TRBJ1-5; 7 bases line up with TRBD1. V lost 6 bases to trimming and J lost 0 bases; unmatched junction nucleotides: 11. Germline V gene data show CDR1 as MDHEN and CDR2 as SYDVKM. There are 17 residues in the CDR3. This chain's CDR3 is CASRDLIGTASNQPQHF. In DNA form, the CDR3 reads TGTGCCAGCAGGGATCTCATCGGGACAGCTAGCAATCAGCCCCAGCATTTT.

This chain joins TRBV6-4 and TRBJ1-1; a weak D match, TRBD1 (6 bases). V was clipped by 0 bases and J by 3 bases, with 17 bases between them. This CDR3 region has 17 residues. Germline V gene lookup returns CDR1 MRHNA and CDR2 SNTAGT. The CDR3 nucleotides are TGTGCCAGCAGTGACTCGATCCTTAGGGGGAGGGACACTGAAGCTTTCTTT. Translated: CASSDSILRGRDTEAFF.

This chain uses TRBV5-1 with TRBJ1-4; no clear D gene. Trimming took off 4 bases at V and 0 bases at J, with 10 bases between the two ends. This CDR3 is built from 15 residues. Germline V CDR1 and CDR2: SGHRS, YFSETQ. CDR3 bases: TGCGCCAGCAGCGCCGTCAGTGCAACTAATGAAAAACTGTTTTTT. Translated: CASSAVSATNEKLFF.

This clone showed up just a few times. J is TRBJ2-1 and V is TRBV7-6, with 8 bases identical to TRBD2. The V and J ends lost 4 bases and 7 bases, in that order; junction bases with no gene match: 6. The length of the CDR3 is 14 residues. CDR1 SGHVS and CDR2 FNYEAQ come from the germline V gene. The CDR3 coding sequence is TGTGCCAGCAGCTCAGGGACTAGAGGTAATGAGCAGTTCTTC. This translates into CASSSGTRGNEQFF.

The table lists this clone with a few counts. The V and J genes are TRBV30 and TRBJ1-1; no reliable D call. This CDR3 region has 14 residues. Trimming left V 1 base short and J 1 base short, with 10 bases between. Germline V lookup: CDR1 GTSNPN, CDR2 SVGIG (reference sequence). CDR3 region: CAWSGRDRNTEAFF. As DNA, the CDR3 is TGTGCCTGGAGTGGCCGGGATAGGAACACTGAAGCTTTCTTT. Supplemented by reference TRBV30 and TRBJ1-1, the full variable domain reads SQTIHQWPATLVQPVGSPLSLECTVEGTSNPNLYWYRQAAGRGLQLLFYSVGIGQISSEVPQNLSASRPQDRQFILSSKKLLLSDSGFYLCAWSGRDRNTEAFFGQGTRLTVV.

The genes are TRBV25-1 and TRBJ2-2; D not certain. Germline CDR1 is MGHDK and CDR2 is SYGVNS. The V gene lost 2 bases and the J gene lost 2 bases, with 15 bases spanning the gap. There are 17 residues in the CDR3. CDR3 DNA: TGTGCCAGCAGTGAAAGCCGACTCGGAATTAACACCGGGGAGCTGTTTTTT. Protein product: CASSESRLGINTGELFF.

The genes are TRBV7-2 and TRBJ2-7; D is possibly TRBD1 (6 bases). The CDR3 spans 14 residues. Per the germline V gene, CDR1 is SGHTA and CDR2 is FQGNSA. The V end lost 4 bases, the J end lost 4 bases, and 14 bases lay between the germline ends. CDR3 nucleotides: TGTGCCAGCAGCTCTGAGGGGGTGGGGTACGAGCAGTACTTC. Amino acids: CASSSEGVGYEQYF.

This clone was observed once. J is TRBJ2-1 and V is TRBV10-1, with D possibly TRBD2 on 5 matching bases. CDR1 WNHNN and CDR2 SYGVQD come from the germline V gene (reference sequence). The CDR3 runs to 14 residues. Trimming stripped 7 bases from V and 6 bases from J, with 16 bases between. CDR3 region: CASTDSSVPNEQFF. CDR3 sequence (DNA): TGCGCCAGCACAGATAGTAGCGTCCCCAATGAGCAGTTCTTC.

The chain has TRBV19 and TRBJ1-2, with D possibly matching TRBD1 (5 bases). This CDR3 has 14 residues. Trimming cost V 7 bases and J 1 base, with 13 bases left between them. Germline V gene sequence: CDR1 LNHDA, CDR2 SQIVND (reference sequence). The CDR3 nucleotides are TGTGCCAGTAACACCAGGGCGAGTAACTATGGCTACACCTTC. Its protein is CASNTRASNYGYTF.

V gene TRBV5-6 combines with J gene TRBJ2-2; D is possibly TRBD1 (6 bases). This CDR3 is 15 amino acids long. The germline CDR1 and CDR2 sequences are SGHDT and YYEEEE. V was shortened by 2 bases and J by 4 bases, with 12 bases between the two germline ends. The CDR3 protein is CASSFYGQSTGELFF. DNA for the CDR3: TGTGCCAGCAGCTTTTACGGACAGAGCACCGGGGAGCTGTTTTTT.

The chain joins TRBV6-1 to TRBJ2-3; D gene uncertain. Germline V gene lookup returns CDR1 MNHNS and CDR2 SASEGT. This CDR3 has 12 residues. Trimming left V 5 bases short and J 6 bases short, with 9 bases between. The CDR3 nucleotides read TGTGCCAGCAGTCCCGAGCTGGATACGCAGTATTTT. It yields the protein CASSPELDTQYF.

The CDR3 coding sequence is TGTGCCAGCGGCCGCGGAAGGGGCGGGGATGGCTACACCTTC. This gives the protein CASGRGRGGDGYTF. The genes are TRBV28 and TRBJ1-2, with TRBD1 as a possible D gene (5 bases). The germline V gene has CDR1 MDHEN and CDR2 SYDVKM. V was cut by 8 bases and J by 6 bases, with 19 bases left in between. CDR3 size: 14 residues.

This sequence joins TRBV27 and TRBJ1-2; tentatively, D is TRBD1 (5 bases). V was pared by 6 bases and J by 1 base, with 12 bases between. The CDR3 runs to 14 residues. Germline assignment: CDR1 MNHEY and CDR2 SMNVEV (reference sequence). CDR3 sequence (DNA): TGTGCCAGCAGGCCTATGGGGGGTAACTATGGCTACACCTTC. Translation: CASRPMGGNYGYTF.

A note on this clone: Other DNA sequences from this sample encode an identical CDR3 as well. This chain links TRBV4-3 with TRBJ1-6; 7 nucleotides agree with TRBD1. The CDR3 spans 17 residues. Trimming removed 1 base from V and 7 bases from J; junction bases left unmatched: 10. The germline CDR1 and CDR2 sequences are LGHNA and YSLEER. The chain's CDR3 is CASSQALLDRTNSPLHF. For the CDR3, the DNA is TGCGCCAGCAGCCAAGCCCTCTTGGACAGGACCAATTCACCCCTCCACTTT.

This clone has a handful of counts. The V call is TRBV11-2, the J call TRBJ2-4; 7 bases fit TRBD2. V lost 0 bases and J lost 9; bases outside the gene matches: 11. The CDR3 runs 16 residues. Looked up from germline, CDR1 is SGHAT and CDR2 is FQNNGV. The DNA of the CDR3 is TGTGCCAGCAGCTTAGAGAGACTAGCCTGGGGTGGCATTCAGTACTTC. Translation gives CASSLERLAWGGIQYF.

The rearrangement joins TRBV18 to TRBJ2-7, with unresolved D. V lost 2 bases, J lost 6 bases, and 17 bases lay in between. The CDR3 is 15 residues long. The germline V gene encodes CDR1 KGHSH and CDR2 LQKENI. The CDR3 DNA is TGTGCCAGCTCACCATCCCGGATTCAGGTCCGCGAGCAGTACTTC. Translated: CASSPSRIQVREQYF.

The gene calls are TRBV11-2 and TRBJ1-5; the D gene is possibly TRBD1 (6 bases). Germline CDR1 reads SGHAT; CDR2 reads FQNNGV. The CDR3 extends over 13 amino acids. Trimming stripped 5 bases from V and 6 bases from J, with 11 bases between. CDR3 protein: CASSTDRSQPQHF. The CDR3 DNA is TGTGCCAGCAGCACCGACAGGAGTCAGCCCCAGCATTTT.

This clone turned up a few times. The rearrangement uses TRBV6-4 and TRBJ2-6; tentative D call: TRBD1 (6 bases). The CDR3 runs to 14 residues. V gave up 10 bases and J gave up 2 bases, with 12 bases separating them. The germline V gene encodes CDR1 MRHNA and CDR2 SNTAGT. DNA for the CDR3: TGTGCCACCTCGCAGGGGACTGGGGCCAACGTCCTGACTTTC. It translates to CATSQGTGANVLTF.

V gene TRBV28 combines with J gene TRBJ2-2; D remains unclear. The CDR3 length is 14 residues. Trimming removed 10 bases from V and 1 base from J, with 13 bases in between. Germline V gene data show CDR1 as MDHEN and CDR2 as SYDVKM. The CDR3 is CATNRKVNTGELFF. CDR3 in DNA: TGTGCCACCAACAGAAAGGTGAACACCGGGGAGCTGTTTTTT.